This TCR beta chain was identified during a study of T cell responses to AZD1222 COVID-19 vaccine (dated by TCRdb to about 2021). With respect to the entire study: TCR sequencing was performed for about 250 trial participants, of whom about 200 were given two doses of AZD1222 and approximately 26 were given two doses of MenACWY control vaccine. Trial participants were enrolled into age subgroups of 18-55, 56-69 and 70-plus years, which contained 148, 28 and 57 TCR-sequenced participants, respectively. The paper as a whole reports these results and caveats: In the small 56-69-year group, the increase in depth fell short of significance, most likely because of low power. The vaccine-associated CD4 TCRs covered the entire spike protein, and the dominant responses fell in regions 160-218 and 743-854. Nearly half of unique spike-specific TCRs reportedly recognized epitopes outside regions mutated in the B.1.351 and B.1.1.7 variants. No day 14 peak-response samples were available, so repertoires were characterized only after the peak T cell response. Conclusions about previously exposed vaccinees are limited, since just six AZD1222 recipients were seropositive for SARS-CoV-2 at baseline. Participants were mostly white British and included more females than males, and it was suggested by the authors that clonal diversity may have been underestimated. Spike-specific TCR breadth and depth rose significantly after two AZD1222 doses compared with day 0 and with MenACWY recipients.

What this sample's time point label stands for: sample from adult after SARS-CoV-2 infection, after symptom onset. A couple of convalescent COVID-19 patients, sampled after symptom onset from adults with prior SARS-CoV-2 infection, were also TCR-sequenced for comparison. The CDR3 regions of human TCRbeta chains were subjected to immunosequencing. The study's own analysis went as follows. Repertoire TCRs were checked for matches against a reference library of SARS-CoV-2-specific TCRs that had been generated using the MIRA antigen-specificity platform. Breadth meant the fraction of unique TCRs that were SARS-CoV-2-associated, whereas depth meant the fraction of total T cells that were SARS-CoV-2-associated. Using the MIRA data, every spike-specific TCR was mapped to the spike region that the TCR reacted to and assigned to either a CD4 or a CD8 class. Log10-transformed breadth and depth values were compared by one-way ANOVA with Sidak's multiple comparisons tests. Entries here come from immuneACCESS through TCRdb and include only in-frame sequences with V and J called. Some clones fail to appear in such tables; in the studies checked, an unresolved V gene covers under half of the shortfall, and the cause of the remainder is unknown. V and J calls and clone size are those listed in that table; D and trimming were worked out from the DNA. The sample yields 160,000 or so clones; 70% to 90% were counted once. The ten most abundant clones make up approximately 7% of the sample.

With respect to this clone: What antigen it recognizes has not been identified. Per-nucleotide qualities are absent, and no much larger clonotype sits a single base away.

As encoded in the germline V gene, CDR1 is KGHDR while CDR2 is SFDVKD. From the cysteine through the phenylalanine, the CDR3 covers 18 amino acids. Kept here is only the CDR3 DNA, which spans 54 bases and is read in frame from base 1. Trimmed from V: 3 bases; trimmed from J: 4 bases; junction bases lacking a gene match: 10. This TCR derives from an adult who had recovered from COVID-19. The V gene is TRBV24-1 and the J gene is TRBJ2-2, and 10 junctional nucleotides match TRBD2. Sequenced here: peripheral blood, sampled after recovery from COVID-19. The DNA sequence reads TGTGCCACCAGTGATGCTAGCGGGAGAAGTTTTAGCACCGGGGAGCTGTTTTTT. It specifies CATSDASGRSFSTGELFF.